This T cell receptor (beta chain) derives from a study of blood T cell repertoires in COVID-19. As for the study in general: COVID-19 samples collected from the United States, Italy and Spain covered acute and convalescent phases. Sample material is recorded as cDNA or gDNA derived from T cells, B-cell-depleted T cells, or PBMCs.

Original handling: Amplifying reference gene primers gave estimates of nucleated cell counts. The protocol was immunoSEQ multiplex PCR, while the TCRdb copy is restricted to in-frame clones and leaves out a portion. That table gives V, J and clone size, and the DNA gave D and trimming. The table has approximately 160,000 clones, roughly 90% seen once. Comment on this clone: The junction departs from germline at one end; a sequencing error may be responsible.

The CDR3 extends over 13 amino acids. Germline loops: CDR1 SGHDN, CDR2 FVKESK. Sequenced sample: peripheral blood. This sequence joins TRBV14 and TRBJ2-7; tentatively, D is TRBD2 (5 bases). The receptor comes from a man in his forties or fifties with acute or convalescent COVID-19. CDR3 sequence: CASSQGLSYEQYF. DNA of the CDR3: TGTGCCAGCAGTCAAGGACTTTCCTACGAGCAGTACTTC.